Listed below are T cell receptor beta chains from one sample, sequenced in a study of T-cell reconstitution after alpha-beta-depleted transplantation in children. TCRdb fed the PCR reads into MiXCR, producing one record per CDR3 protein. The table lists about 350,000 distinct CDR3 sequences, about 14% of them singletons. Sample: PBMCs, taken from the stem cell graft. The source of these receptors is a human donor who donated a stem cell graft to a child with Fanconi anemia. Both conserved end residues are part of each CDR3. The D gene is left open where the match is weak. Size values are once, few and many counts, or a class for expanded clones, and some rows have none.

J gene: TRBJ1-6
V gene: TRBV5-1
clone size: NA
D gene: TRBD1
CDR3 protein: CASSTSLAGQGASPLHF
CDR3 DNA: TGCGCCAGCAGCACATCACTAGCGGGACAGGGGGCTTCACCCCTCCACTTT

J gene: TRBJ1-1
V gene: TRBV12-3/TRBV12-4
clone size: NA
D gene: NA
CDR3 protein: CASSEGTEAFF
CDR3 DNA: TGTGCCAGCAGTGAGGGCACTGAAGCTTTCTTT

J gene: TRBJ1-2
V gene: TRBV24-1
clone size: NA
D gene: NA
CDR3 protein: CATSRPDSFDGYTF
CDR3 DNA: TGTGCCACCAGTCGACCTGACAGTTTCGATGGCTACACCTTC

J gene: TRBJ2-7
V gene: TRBV20-1
clone size: many
D gene: NA
CDR3 protein: CSARDWQGGGYEQYF
CDR3 DNA: TGCAGTGCTAGAGATTGGCAGGGAGGAGGTTACGAGCAGTACTTC

J gene: TRBJ2-3
V gene: TRBV29-1
clone size: NA
D gene: TRBD2
CDR3 protein: CSVELAGRDTQYF
CDR3 DNA: TGCAGCGTTGAACTAGCGGGGAGAGATACGCAGTATTTT

J gene: TRBJ1-1
V gene: TRBV30
clone size: few
D gene: NA
CDR3 protein: CAWSDFYRSFF
CDR3 DNA: TGTGCCTGGAGTGACTTCTACAGGTCTTTCTTT

J gene: TRBJ2-2
V gene: TRBV6-5
clone size: many
D gene: NA
CDR3 protein: CASNWIRSTGELFF
CDR3 DNA: TGTGCCAGCAATTGGATCCGATCCACCGGGGAGCTGTTTTTT

J gene: TRBJ1-4
V gene: TRBV20-1
clone size: NA
D gene: NA
CDR3 protein: CSANPLTGGNEKLFF
CDR3 DNA: TGCAGTGCGAATCCTTTGACAGGCGGAAATGAAAAACTGTTTTTT

J gene: TRBJ1-2
V gene: TRBV6-1
clone size: NA
D gene: NA
CDR3 protein: CASSEIGLGYGYTF
CDR3 DNA: TGTGCCAGCAGTGAAATAGGGCTGGGATATGGCTACACCTTC

J gene: TRBJ2-1
V gene: TRBV3-1
clone size: few
D gene: TRBD1
CDR3 protein: CASSLRETGVNEQFF
CDR3 DNA: TGTGCCAGCAGCCTCCGCGAGACAGGGGTTAATGAGCAGTTCTTC

J gene: TRBJ1-1
V gene: TRBV12-3/TRBV12-4
clone size: many
D gene: NA
CDR3 protein: CASSFARTGLSTEAFF
CDR3 DNA: TGTGCCAGCAGTTTTGCCCGAACAGGGCTGAGCACTGAAGCTTTCTTT

J gene: TRBJ1-5
V gene: TRBV7-3
clone size: NA
D gene: NA
CDR3 protein: CASSLRLRGPQHF
CDR3 DNA: TGTGCCAGCAGCTTAAGATTAAGGGGGCCCCAGCATTTT

J gene: TRBJ1-1
V gene: TRBV3-1
clone size: few
D gene: NA
CDR3 protein: CASSQEGRGPAFF
CDR3 DNA: TGTGCCAGCAGCCAAGAAGGCCGAGGGCCAGCTTTCTTT

J gene: TRBJ1-5
V gene: TRBV28
clone size: many
D gene: TRBD1
CDR3 protein: CASSQTGANQPQHF
CDR3 DNA: TGTGCCAGCAGTCAGACAGGGGCCAATCAGCCCCAGCATTTT

J gene: TRBJ2-1
V gene: TRBV20-1
clone size: few
D gene: NA
CDR3 protein: CSPLSGLSYNEQFF
CDR3 DNA: TGCAGTCCCCTAAGCGGACTCTCCTACAATGAGCAGTTCTTC

J gene: TRBJ2-3
V gene: TRBV7-3
clone size: few
D gene: TRBD2
CDR3 protein: CASSSTSASADTQYF
CDR3 DNA: TGTGCCAGCAGCTCTACTAGCGCTAGCGCAGATACGCAGTATTTT

J gene: TRBJ2-1
V gene: TRBV5-1
clone size: few
D gene: TRBD1
CDR3 protein: CASSLPGRGREGQFF
CDR3 DNA: TGCGCCAGCAGCTTGCCGGGCAGGGGGCGAGAGGGGCAGTTCTTC

J gene: TRBJ2-2
V gene: TRBV28
clone size: many
D gene: NA
CDR3 protein: CASSLTPGSIGELFF
CDR3 DNA: TGTGCCAGTTCACTTACCCCAGGGTCCATCGGGGAGCTGTTTTTT

J gene: TRBJ1-2
V gene: TRBV5-6
clone size: NA
D gene: NA
CDR3 protein: CASSIRGSGHGYTF
CDR3 DNA: TGTGCCAGCAGCATCCGTGGGTCTGGTCATGGCTACACCTTC

J gene: TRBJ2-3
V gene: TRBV7-8
clone size: NA
D gene: TRBD2
CDR3 protein: CASSLVGTSGGADTQYF
CDR3 DNA: TGTGCCAGCAGCTTAGTAGGGACTAGCGGGGGGGCAGATACGCAGTATTTT

J gene: TRBJ2-7
V gene: TRBV12-3/TRBV12-4
clone size: many
D gene: TRBD2
CDR3 protein: CASGRGFTYEQYF
CDR3 DNA: TGTGCCAGCGGGAGGGGCTTCACCTACGAGCAGTACTTC

J gene: TRBJ1-1
V gene: TRBV7-8
clone size: NA
D gene: NA
CDR3 protein: CASSFRGHTEAFF
CDR3 DNA: TGTGCCAGCAGCTTTCGGGGGCACACTGAAGCTTTCTTT

J gene: TRBJ1-2
V gene: TRBV25-1
clone size: few
D gene: NA
CDR3 protein: CASSDNRVYGYTF
CDR3 DNA: TGTGCCAGCAGTGACAACAGGGTATATGGCTACACCTTC

J gene: TRBJ1-1
V gene: TRBV5-1
clone size: NA
D gene: NA
CDR3 protein: CASSLVQADTEAFF
CDR3 DNA: TGCGCCAGCAGCTTGGTCCAGGCGGACACTGAAGCTTTCTTT

J gene: TRBJ2-7
V gene: TRBV11-2
clone size: few
D gene: TRBD1
CDR3 protein: CASSSRDRVAYEQYF
CDR3 DNA: TGTGCCAGCAGCTCGCGGGACAGGGTTGCCTACGAGCAGTACTTC

J gene: TRBJ2-6
V gene: TRBV18
clone size: NA
D gene: NA
CDR3 protein: CASSFPGANVLTF
CDR3 DNA: TGTGCCAGCTCATTCCCTGGGGCCAACGTCCTGACTTTC

J gene: TRBJ1-5
V gene: TRBV29-1
clone size: NA
D gene: NA
CDR3 protein: CSAQEGGQPQHF
CDR3 DNA: TGCAGCGCCCAAGAGGGGGGTCAGCCCCAGCATTTT

J gene: TRBJ1-2
V gene: TRBV7-9
clone size: NA
D gene: NA
CDR3 protein: CASSLGRLRDKDYGYTF
CDR3 DNA: TGTGCCAGCAGCTTAGGTCGGCTCAGGGATAAAGACTATGGCTACACCTTC

J gene: TRBJ2-1
V gene: TRBV24-1
clone size: few
D gene: TRBD1
CDR3 protein: CATSDTQGAQNEQFF
CDR3 DNA: TGTGCCACCAGTGATACGCAGGGGGCTCAAAATGAGCAGTTCTTC

J gene: TRBJ1-1
V gene: TRBV15
clone size: NA
D gene: NA
CDR3 protein: CATSHSMNTEAFF
CDR3 DNA: TGTGCCACCAGCCACAGTATGAACACTGAAGCTTTCTTT

J gene: TRBJ2-3
V gene: TRBV5-1
clone size: NA
D gene: NA
CDR3 protein: CASRWTSRTDTQYF
CDR3 DNA: TGCGCCAGCAGGTGGACATCCCGCACAGATACGCAGTATTTT